This T cell receptor (beta chain) stems from a study of blood T cell repertoires in COVID-19. Using immunoSEQ multiplex PCR, the repertoire was profiled, and TCRdb retains in-frame clones only, with some absent. The sample contains 39,000 or so clones, roughly nine tenths of which appear only once. The J segment lost 3 bases and the V segment lost 8 bases, leaving 3 bases of the junction unmatched. This CDR3 spans 12 amino acids. Per germline, CDR1 MDHEN and CDR2 SYDVKM. Sequencing input: peripheral blood. The chain couples TRBV28 to TRBJ2-5, with 7 nucleotides matching TRBD1. This TCR was sampled from a man aged 50 to 60 with active COVID-19. The CDR3 protein is CASQGQKETQYF. The CDR3 DNA sequence: TGTGCCAGCCAGGGACAGAAAGAGACCCAGTACTTC.